This TCR beta chain was retrieved from a study of T cell changes during pregnancy in multiple sclerosis. Germline assignment: CDR1 SEHNR and CDR2 FQNEAQ (reference sequence). The CDR3 has 19 amino acids. V gave up 4 bases and J gave up 0 bases; unmatched junction bases: 17. Here immunoSEQ multiplex PCR was the method, and the copy in TCRdb shows in-frame clones only, minus some. The table lists tens of thousands of clones, 92% of them singletons. This specimen consisted of peripheral blood, obtained before pregnancy. The chain carries TRBV7-9 and TRBJ1-2; 7 positions agree with TRBD1. This sequence was found in a female donor with multiple sclerosis, enrolled in a pregnancy study. The CDR3 loop is CASSSEHQPKDRTNYGYTF. The CDR3 coding sequence is TGTGCCAGCAGCTCCGAACACCAACCGAAGGACAGGACTAACTATGGCTACACCTTC.